This TCR beta chain originates from a study of T cells in localized non-small cell lung cancer. General study points: Appearance in adjacent lung was seen for a median 57 of the top 100 tumor clones. Sequencing was limited to one tumor region, leaving the possibility of heterogeneity open. Maximal T cell clonality occurred in uninvolved adjacent lung, with tumor ranking below it.

The V gene's germline CDR1 is LGHNT and CDR2 FRNRAP. The CDR3 spans 14 residues. Trimming took 2 bases from V and 4 from J, leaving 11 bases between them. The assay was immunoSEQ multiplex PCR, and TCRdb's table has in-frame clones only and misses some. The sample lists fewer than 3,500 clones; 25% to 30% were seen once. This clone was observed a handful of times. The antigen remains unidentified. Sequencing was performed on lung tumor tissue, taken before any cancer treatment. The V gene is TRBV12-5, the J gene TRBJ1-1, with D unclear. This receptor was obtained from a female donor older than 55 with stage II squamous cell lung carcinoma. As DNA, the CDR3 is TGTGCTAGTGGTTTGTTTAGGTTGGGCACTGAAGCTTTCTTT. This sequence encodes CASGLFRLGTEAFF.